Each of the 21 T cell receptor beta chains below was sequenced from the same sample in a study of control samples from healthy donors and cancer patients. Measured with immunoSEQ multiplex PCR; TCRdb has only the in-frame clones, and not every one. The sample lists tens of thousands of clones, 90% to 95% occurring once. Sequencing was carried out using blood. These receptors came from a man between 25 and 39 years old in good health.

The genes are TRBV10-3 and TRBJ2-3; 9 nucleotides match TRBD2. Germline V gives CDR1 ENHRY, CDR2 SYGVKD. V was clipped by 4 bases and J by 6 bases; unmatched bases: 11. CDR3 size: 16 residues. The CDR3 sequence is CAISGTSEPRRDTQYF. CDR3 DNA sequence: TGTGCCATCAGTGGGACTAGCGAACCCCGAAGGGATACGCAGTATTTT.

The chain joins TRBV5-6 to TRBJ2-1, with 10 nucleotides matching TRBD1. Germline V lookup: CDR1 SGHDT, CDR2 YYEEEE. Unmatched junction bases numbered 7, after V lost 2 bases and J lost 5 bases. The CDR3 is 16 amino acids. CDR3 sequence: CASSFRTGGLNNEQFF. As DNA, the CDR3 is TGTGCCAGCAGCTTCAGGACAGGGGGGCTGAACAATGAGCAGTTCTTC.

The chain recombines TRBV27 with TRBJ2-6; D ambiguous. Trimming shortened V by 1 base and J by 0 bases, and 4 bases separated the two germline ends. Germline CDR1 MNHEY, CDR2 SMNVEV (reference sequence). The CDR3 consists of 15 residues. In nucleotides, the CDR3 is TGTGCCAGCAGTTTATTTACCTCTGGGGCCAACGTCCTGACTTTC. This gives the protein CASSLFTSGANVLTF. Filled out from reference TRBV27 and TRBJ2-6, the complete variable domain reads EAQVTQNPRYLITVTGKKLTVTCSQNMNHEYMSWYRQDPGLGLRQIYYSMNVEVTDKGDVPEGYKVSRKEKRNFPLILESPSPNQTSLYFCASSLFTSGANVLTFGAGSRLTVL.

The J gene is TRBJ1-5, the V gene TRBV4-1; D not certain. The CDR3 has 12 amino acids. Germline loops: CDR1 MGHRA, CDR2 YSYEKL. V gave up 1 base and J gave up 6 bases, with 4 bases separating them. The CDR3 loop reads CASSQGTQPQHF. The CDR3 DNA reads TGCGCCAGCAGCCAAGGGACTCAGCCCCAGCATTTT.

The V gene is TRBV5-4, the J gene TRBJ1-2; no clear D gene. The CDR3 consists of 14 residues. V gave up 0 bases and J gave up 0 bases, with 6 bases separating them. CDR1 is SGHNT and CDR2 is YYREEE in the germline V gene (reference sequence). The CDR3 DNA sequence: TGTGCCAGCAGCTTGGAGATAGCTAACTATGGCTACACCTTC. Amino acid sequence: CASSLEIANYGYTF.

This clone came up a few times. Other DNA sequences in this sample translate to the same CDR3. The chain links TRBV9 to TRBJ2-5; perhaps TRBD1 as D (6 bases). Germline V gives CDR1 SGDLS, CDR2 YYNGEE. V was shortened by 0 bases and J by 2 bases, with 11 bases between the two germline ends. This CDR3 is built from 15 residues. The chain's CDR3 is CASSVAGGPQETQYF. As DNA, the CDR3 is TGTGCCAGCAGCGTAGCTGGGGGCCCGCAAGAGACCCAGTACTTC.

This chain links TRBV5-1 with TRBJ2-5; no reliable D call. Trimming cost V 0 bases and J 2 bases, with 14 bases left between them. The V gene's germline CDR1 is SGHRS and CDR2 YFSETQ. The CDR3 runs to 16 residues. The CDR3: CASSLAASLMQETQYF. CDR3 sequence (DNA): TGCGCCAGCAGCTTGGCCGCCAGTCTAATGCAAGAGACCCAGTACTTC.

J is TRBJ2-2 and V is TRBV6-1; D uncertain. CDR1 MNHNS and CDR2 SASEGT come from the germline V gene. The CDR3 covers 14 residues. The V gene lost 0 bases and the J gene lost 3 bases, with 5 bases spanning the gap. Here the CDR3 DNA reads TGTGCCAGCAGTGAAGCCCTTGACACCGGGGAGCTGTTTTTT. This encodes CASSEALDTGELFF.

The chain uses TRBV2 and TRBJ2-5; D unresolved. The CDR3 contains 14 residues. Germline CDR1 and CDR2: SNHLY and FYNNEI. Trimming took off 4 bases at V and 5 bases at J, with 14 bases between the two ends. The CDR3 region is CASSATFILETQYF. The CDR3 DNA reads TGTGCCAGCAGTGCGACCTTTATTTTGGAGACCCAGTACTTC.

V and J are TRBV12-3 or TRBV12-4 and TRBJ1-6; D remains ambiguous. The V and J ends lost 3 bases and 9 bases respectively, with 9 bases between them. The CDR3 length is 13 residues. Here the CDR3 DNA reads TGTGCCAGCAGTTTTGGGGAAGCTTCACCCCTCCACTTT. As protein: CASSFGEASPLHF.

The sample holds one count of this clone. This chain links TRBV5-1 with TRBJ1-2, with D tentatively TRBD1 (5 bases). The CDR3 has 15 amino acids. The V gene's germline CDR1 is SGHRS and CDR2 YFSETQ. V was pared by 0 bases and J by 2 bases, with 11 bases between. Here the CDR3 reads CASSLAGDWNYGYTF. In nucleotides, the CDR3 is TGCGCCAGCAGCTTGGCCGGGGACTGGAACTATGGCTACACCTTC.

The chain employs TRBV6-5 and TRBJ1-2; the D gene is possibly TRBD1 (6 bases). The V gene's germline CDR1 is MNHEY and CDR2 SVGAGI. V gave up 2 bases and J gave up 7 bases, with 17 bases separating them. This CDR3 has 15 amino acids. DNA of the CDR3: TGTGCCAGCAGTTACGTTAGACAGGTTTTTGCTGGCTACACCTTC. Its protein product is CASSYVRQVFAGYTF.

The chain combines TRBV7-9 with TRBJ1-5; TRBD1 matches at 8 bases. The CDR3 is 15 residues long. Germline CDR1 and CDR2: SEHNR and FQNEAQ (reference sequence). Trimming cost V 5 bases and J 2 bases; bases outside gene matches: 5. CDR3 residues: CASSTQGGRNQPQHF. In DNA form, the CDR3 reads TGTGCCAGCAGCACACAGGGGGGCCGCAATCAGCCCCAGCATTTT.

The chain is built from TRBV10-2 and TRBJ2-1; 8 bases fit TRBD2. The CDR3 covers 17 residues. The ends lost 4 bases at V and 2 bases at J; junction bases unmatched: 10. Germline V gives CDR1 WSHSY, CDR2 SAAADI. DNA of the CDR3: TGCGCCAGCAGTGCCCTTTCAGCGGGAGTTACCTACAATGAGCAGTTCTTC. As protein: CASSALSAGVTYNEQFF.

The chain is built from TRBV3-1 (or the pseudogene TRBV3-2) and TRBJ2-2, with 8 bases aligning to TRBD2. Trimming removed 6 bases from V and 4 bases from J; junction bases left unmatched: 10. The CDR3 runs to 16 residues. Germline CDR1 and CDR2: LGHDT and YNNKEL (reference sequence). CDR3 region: CASSQTGTSLTGELFF. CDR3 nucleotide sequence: TGTGCCAGCAGTCAAACCGGGACTAGTCTCACCGGGGAGCTGTTTTTT.

CDR3 nucleotide sequence: TGTGCCAGCAGTTTTCGGGGGACAGCAAGGCGCTCTGGAAACACCATATATTTT. Translated, it gives CASSFRGTARRSGNTIYF. The gene calls are TRBV28 and TRBJ1-3; TRBD1 matches 7 bases. The CDR3 consists of 18 residues. V was pared by 3 bases and J by 0 bases, with 11 bases of the junction left unmatched. CDR1 and CDR2 from the germline V gene are MDHEN and SYDVKM. Full variable domain (rest looked up from reference TRBV28 and TRBJ1-3): DVKVTQSSRYLVKRTGEKVFLECVQDMDHENMFWYRQDPGLGLRLIYFSYDVKMKEKGDIPEGYSVSREKKERFSLILESASTNQTSMYLCASSFRGTARRSGNTIYFGEGSWLTVV.

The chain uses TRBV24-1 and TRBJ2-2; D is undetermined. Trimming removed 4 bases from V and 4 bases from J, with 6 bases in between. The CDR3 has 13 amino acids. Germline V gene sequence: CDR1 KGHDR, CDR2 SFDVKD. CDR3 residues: CATSETITGELFF. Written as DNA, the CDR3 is TGTGCCACCAGTGAAACTATCACCGGGGAGCTGTTTTTT.

This CDR3 is CASSVGGLAGGYNEQFF. The CDR3 coding sequence is TGTGCCAGCAGCGTAGGAGGACTAGCGGGGGGGTACAATGAGCAGTTCTTC. V is TRBV9 and J is TRBJ2-1; 15 bases agree with TRBD2. The germline gives CDR1 SGDLS, CDR2 YYNGEE. The CDR3 spans 17 residues. The V segment lost 0 bases and the J segment 4 bases; nucleotides outside the gene matches: 2.

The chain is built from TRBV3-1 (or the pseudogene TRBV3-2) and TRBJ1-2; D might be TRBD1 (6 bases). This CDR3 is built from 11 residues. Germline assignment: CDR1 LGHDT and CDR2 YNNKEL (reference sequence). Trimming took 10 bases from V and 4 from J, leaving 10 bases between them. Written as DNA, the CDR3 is TGTGCCACCGGACAGTTCTATGGCTACACCTTC. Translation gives CATGQFYGYTF.

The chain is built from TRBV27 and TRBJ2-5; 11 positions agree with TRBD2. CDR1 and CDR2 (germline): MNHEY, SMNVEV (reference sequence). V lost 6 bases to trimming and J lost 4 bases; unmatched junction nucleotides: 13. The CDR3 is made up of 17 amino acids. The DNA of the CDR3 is TGTGCCAGCAGGCAACTAGCGGGGGAACTAAAGGGAGAGACCCAGTACTTC. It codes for CASRQLAGELKGETQYF.

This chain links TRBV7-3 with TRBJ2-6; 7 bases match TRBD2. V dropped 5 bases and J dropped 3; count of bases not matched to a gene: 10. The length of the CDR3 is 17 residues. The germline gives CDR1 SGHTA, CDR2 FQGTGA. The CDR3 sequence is CASSPGGSLGGANVLTF. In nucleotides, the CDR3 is TGTGCCAGCAGCCCCGGGGGGTCCCTGGGTGGGGCCAACGTCCTGACTTTC. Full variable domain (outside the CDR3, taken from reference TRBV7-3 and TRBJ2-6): GAGVSQTPSNKVTEKGKYVELRCDPISGHTALYWYRQSLGQGPEFLIYFQGTGAADDSGLPNDRFFAVRPEGSVSTLKIQRTERGDSAVYLCASSPGGSLGGANVLTFGAGSRLTVL.